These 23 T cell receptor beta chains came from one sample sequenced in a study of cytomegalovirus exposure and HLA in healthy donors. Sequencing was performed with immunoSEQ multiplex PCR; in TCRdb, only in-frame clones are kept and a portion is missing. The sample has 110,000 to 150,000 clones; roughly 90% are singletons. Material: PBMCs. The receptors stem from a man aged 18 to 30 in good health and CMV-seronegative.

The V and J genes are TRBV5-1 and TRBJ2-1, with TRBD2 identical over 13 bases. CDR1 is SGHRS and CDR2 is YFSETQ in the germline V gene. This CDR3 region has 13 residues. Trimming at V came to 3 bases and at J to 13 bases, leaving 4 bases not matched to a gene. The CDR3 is CASSSWTSGGQFF. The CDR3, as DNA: TGCGCCAGCAGCTCATGGACTAGCGGGGGTCAGTTCTTC.

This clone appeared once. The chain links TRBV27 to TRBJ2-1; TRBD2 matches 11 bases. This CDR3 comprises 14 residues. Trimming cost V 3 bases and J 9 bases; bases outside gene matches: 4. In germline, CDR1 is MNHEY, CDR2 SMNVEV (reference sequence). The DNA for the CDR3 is TGTGCCAGCAGTTTCACTAGCGGGAGAAGTGAGCAGTTCTTC. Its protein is CASSFTSGRSEQFF.

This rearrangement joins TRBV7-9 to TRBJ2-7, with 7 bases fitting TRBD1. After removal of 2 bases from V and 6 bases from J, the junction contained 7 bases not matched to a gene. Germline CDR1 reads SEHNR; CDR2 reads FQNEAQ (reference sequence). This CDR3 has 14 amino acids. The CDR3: CASSLRQGKGEQYF. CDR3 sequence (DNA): TGTGCCAGCAGCTTAAGACAGGGAAAGGGCGAGCAGTACTTC.

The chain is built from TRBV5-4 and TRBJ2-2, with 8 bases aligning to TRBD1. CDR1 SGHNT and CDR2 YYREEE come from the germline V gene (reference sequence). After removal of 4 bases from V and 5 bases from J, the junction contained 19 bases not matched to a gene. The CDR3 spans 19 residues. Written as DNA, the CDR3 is TGTGCCAGCAGCCTAGGTCCGAAAGGACAGGGAGAGAGAACCGGGGAGCTGTTTTTT. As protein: CASSLGPKGQGERTGELFF.

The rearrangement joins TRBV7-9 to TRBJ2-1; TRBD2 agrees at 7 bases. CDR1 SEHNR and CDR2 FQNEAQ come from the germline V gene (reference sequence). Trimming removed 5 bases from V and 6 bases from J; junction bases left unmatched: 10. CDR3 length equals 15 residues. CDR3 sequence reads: CASSPGRASSNEQFF. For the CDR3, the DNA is TGTGCCAGCAGCCCAGGGAGGGCGTCGTCCAATGAGCAGTTCTTC.

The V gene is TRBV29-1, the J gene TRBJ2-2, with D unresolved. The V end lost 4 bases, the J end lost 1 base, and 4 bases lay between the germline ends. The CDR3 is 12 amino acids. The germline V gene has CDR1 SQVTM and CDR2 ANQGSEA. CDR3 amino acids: CSVVRNTGELFF. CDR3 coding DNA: TGCAGCGTTGTTCGGAACACCGGGGAGCTGTTTTTT.

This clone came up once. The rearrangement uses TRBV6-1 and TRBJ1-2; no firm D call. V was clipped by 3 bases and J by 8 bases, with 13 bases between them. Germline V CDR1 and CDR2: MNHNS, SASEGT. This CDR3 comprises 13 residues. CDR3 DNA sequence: TGTGCCAGCAGTGAGATCCAGTCTCAAGGCTACACCTTC. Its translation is CASSEIQSQGYTF.

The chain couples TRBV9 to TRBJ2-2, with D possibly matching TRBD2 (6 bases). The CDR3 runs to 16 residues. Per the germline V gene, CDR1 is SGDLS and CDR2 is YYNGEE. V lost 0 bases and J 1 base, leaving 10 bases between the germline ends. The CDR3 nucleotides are TGTGCCAGCAGCGTAGGTTTGGGAGGGAACACCGGGGAGCTGTTTTTT. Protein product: CASSVGLGGNTGELFF. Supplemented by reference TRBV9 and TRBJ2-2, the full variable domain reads DSGVTQTPKHLITATGQRVTLRCSPRSGDLSVYWYQQSLDQGLQFLIQYYNGEERAKGNILERFSAQQFPDLHSELNLSSLELGDSALYFCASSVGLGGNTGELFFGEGSRLTVL.

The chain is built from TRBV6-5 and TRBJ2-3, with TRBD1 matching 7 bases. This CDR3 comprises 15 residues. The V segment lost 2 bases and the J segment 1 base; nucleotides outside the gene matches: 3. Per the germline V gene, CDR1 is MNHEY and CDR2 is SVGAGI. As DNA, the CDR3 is TGTGCCAGCAGTTACGGGCAGGGGGGCACAGATACGCAGTATTTT. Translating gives CASSYGQGGTDTQYF.

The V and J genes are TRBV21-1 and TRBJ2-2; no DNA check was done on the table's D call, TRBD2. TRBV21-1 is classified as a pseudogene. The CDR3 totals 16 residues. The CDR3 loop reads CASSETSGGDTGELFF. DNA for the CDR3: TGTGCCAGCAGCGAAACTAGCGGGGGTGACACCGGGGAGCTGTTTTTT.

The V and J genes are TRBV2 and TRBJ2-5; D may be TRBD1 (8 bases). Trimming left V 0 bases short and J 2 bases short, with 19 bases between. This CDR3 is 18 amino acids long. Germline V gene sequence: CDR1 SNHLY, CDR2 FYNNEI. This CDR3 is CASSEALRAGTGQETQYF. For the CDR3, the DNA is TGTGCCAGCAGTGAAGCGCTTCGAGCGGGGACAGGTCAAGAGACCCAGTACTTC.

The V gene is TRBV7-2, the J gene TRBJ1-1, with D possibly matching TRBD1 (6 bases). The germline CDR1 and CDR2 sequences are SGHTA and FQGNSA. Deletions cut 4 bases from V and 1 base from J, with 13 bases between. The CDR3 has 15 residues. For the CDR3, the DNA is TGTGCCAGCAGCTCTACAGGGCCGGGGAACACTGAAGCTTTCTTT. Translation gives CASSSTGPGNTEAFF. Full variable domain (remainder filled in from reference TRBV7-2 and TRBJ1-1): GAGVSQSPSNKVTEKGKDVELRCDPISGHTALYWYRQSLGQGLEFLIYFQGNSAPDKSGLPSDRFSAERTGGSVSTLTIQRTQQEDSAVYLCASSSTGPGNTEAFFGQGTRLTVV.

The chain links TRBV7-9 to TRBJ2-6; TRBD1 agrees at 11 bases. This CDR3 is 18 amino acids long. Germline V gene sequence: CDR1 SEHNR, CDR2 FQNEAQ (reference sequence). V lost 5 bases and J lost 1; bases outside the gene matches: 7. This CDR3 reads CASSRGTGGGSGANVLTF. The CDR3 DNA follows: TGTGCCAGCAGCCGCGGGACAGGGGGAGGGTCTGGGGCCAACGTCCTGACTTTC.

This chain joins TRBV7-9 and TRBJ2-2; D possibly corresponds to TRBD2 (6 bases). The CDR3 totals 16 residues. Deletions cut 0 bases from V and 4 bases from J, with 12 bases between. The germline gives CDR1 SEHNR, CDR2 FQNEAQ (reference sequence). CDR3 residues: CASSLASAGSTGELFF. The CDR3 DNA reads TGTGCCAGCAGCTTAGCGTCAGCGGGTAGCACCGGGGAGCTGTTTTTT.

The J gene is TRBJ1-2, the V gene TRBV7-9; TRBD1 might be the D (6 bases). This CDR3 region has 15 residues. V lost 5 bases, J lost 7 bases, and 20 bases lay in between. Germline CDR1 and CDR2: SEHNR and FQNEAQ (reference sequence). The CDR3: CASSAQGGVESGYTF. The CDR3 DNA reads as TGTGCCAGCAGCGCCCAAGGGGGGGTAGAGTCTGGCTACACCTTC. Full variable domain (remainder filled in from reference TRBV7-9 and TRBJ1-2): DTGVSQNPRHKITKRGQNVTFRCDPISEHNRLYWYRQTLGQGPEFLTYFQNEAQLEKSRLLSDRFSAERPKGSFSTLEIQRTEQGDSAMYLCASSAQGGVESGYTFGSGTRLTVV.

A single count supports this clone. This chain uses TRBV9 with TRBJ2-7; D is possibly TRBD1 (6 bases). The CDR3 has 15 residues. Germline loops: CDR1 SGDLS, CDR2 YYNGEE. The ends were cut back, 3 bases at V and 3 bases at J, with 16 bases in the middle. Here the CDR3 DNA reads TGTGCCAGCAGCGGACCACCGGGACATCACTACGAGCAGTACTTC. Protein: CASSGPPGHHYEQYF.

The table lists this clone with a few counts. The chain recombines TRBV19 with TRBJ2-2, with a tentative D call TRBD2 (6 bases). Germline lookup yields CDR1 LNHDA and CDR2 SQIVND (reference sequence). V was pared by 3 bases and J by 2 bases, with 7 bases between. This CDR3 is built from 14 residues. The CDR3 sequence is CASSMGGNTGELFF. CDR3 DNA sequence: TGTGCCAGTAGTATGGGAGGAAACACCGGGGAGCTGTTTTTT.

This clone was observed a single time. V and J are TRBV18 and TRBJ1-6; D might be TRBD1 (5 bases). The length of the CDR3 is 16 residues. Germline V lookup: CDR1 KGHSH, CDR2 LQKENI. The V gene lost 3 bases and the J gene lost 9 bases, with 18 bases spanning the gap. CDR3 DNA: TGTGCCAGCTCACCGAAATCGCAGGGCTTTTCTTCACCCCTCCACTTT. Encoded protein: CASSPKSQGFSSPLHF.

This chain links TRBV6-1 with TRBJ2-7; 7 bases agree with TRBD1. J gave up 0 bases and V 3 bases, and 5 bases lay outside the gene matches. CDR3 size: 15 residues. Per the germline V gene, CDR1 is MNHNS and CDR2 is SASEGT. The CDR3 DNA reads TGTGCCAGCAGTGATAGGGGGCTAGCCTCCTACGAGCAGTACGTC. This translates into CASSDRGLASYEQYV.

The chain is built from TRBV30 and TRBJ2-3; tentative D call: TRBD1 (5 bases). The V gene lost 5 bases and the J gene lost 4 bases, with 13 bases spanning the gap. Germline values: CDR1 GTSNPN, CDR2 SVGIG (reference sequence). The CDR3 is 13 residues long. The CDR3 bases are TGTGCCTGGGAGCAGGGCCCCCCAGATACGCAGTATTTT. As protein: CAWEQGPPDTQYF.

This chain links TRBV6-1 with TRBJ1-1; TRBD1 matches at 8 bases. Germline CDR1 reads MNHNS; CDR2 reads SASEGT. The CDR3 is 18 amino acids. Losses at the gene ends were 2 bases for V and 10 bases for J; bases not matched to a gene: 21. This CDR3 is CASSEQWAGTGAWSRAFF. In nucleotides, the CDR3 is TGTGCCAGCAGTGAACAGTGGGCGGGGACAGGCGCCTGGTCTCGAGCTTTCTTT.

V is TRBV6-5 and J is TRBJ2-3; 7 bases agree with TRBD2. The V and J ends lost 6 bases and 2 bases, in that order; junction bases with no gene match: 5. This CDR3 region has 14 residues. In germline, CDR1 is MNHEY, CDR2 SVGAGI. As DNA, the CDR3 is TGTGCCAGCAGACGGGACTATAACACAGATACGCAGTATTTT. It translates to CASRRDYNTDTQYF.

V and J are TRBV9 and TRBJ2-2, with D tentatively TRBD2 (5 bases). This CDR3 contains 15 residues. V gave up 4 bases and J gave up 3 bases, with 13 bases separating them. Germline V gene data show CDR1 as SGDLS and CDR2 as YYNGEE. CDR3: CASSSEGRYTGELFF. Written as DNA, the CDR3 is TGTGCCAGCAGCTCAGAGGGAAGATACACCGGGGAGCTGTTTTTT.